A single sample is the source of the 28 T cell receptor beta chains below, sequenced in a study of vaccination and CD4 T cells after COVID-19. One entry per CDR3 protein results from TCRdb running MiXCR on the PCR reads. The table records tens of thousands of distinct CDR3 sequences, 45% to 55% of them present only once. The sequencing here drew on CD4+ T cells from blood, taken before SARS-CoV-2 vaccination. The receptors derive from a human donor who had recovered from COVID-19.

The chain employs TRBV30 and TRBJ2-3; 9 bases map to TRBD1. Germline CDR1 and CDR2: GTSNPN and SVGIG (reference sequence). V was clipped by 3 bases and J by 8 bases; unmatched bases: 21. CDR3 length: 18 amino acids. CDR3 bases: TGTGCCTGGAGACCACTCGTTACCCGGGACAGGGCATACGGTACGCAGTATTTT. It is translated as CAWRPLVTRDRAYGTQYF.

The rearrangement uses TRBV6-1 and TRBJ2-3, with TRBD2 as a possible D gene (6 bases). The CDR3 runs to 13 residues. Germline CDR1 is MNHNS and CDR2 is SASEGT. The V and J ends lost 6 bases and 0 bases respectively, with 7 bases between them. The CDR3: CASRRDSTDTQYF. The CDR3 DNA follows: TGTGCCAGCAGGCGGGACAGCACAGATACGCAGTATTTT.

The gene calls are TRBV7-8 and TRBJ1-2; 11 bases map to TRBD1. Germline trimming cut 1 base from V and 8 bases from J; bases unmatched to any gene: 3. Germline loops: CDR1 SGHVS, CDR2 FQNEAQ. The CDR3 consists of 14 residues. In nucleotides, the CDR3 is TGTGCCAGCAGCTTAGGGACAGGGGGCTGGGGCTACACCTTC. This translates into CASSLGTGGWGYTF.

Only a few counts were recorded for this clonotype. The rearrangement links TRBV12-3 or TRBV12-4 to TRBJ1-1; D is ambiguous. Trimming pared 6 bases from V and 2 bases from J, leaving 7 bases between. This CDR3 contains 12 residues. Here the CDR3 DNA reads TGTGCCAGCAGCTTAAGTAACACTGAAGCTTTCTTT. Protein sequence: CASSLSNTEAFF.

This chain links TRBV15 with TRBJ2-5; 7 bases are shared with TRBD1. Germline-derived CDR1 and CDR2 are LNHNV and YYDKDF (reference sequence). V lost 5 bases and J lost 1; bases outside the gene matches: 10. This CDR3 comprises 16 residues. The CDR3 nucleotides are TGTGCCACCAGCGGCCCCGGGACAGATCTCCAAGAGACCCAGTACTTC. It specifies CATSGPGTDLQETQYF.

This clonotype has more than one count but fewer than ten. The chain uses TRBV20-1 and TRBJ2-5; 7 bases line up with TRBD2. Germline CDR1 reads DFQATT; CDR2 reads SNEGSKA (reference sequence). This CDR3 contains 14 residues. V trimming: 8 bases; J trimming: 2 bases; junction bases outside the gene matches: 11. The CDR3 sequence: CSTPWTRGQETQYF. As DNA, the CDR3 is TGCAGTACACCCTGGACTAGAGGTCAAGAGACCCAGTACTTC.

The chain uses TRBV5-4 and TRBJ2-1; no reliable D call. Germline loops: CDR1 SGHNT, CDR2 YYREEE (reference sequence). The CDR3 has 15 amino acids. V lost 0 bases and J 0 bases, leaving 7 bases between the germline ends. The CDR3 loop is CASSLEANSYNEQFF. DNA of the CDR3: TGTGCCAGCAGCTTGGAGGCTAACTCCTACAATGAGCAGTTCTTC. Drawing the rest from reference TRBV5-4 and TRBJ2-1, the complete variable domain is ETGVTQSPTHLIKTRGQQVTLRCSSQSGHNTVSWYQQALGQGPQFIFQYYREEENGRGNFPPRFSGLQFPNYSSELNVNALELDDSALYLCASSLEANSYNEQFFGPGTRLTVL.

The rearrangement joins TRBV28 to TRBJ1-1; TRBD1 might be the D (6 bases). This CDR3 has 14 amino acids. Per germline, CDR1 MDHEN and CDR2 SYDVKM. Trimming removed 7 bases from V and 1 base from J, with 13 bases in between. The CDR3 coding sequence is TGTGCCAGCACCGAACAGGGTCGGAACACTGAAGCTTTCTTT. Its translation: CASTEQGRNTEAFF. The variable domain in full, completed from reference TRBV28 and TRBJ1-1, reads DVKVTQSSRYLVKRTGEKVFLECVQDMDHENMFWYRQDPGLGLRLIYFSYDVKMKEKGDIPEGYSVSREKKERFSLILESASTNQTSMYLCASTEQGRNTEAFFGQGTRLTVV.

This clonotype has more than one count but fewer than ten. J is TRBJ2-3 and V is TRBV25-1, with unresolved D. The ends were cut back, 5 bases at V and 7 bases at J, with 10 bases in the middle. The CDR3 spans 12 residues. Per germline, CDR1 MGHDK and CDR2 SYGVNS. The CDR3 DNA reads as TGTGCCAGCAGTCCAAATCGGTATACGCAGTATTTT. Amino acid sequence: CASSPNRYTQYF.

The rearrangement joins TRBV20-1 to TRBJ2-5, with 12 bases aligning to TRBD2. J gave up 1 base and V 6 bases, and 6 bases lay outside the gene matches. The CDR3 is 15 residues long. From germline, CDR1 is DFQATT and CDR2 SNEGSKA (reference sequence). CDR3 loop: CSARLAGDIQETQYF. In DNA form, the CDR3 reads TGCAGTGCAAGACTAGCGGGAGATATCCAAGAGACCCAGTACTTC.

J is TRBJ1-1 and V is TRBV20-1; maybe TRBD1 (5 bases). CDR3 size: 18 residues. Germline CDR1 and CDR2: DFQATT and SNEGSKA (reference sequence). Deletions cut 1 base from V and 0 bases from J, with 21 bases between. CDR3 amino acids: CSARGFPGDGGMNTEAFF. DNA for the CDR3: TGCAGTGCTAGAGGGTTTCCTGGGGACGGCGGAATGAACACTGAAGCTTTCTTT.

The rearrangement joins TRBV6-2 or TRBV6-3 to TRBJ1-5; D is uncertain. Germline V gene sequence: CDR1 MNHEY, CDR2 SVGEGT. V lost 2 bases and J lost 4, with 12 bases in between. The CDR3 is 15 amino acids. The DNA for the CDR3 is TGTGCCAGCAGTTACAGTACCCGGGAAAATCAGCCCCAGCATTTT. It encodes CASSYSTRENQPQHF.

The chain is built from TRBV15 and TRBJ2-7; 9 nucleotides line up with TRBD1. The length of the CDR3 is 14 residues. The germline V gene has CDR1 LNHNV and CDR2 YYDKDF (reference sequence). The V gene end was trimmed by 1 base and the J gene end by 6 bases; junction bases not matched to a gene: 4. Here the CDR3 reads CATSRASQGAEQYF. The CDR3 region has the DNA TGTGCCACCAGCAGAGCTTCACAGGGGGCCGAGCAGTACTTC.

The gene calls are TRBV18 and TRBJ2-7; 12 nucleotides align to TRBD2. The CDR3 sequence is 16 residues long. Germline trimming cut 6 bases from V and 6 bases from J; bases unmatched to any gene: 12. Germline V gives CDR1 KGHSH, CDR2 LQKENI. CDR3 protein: CASSMTSGRPTSEQYF. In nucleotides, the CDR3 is TGTGCCAGCTCTATGACTAGCGGGAGACCGACTAGCGAGCAGTACTTC.

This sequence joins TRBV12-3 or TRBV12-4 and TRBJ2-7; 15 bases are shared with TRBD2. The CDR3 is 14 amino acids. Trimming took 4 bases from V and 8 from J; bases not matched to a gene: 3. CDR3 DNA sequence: TGTGCCAGCAGTTCCGGGACTAGCGGGAGGAAGCAGTACTTC. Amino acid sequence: CASSSGTSGRKQYF.

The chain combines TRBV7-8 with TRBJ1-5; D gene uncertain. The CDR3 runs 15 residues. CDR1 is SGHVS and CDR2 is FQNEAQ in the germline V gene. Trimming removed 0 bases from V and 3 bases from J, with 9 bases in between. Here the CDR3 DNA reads TGTGCCAGCAGCTTAGCTGCCACGGACAATCAGCCCCAGCATTTT. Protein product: CASSLAATDNQPQHF.

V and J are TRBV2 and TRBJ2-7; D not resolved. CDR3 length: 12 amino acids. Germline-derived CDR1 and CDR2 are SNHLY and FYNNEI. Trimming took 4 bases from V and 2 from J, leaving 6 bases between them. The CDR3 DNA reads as TGTGCCAGCAGTGTCCAAGCCTACGAGCAGTACTTC. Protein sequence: CASSVQAYEQYF.

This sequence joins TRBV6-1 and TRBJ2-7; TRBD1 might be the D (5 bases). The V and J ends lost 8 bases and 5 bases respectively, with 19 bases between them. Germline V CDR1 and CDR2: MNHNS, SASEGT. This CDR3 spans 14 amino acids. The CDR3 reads CASQRRQRPDEQYF. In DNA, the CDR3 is TGTGCCAGCCAAAGGAGACAGAGACCAGACGAGCAGTACTTC.

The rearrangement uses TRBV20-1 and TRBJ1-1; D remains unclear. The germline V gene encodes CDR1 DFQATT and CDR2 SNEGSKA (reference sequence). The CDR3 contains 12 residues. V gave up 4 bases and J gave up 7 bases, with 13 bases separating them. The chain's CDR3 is CSANGVTSEAFF. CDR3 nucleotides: TGCAGTGCTAACGGGGTTACGAGTGAAGCTTTCTTT.

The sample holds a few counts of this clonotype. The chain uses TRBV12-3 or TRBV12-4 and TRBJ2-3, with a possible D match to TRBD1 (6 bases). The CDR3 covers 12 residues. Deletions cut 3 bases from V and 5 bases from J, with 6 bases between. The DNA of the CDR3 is TGTGCCAGCAGTTTCAGGGGAGATACGCAGTATTTT. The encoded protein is CASSFRGDTQYF.

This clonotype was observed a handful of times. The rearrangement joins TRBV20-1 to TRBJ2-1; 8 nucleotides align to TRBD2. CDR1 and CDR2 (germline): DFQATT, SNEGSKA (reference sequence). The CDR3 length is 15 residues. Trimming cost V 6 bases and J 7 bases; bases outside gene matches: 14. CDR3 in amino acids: CSARTSTALGNEQFF. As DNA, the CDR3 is TGCAGTGCAAGGACTAGCACCGCGTTGGGGAATGAGCAGTTCTTC.

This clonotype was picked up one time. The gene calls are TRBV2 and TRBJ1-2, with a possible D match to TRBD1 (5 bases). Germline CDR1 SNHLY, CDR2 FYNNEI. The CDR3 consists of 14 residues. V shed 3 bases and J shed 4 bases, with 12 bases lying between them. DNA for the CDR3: TGTGCCAGCAGTGACGAGTGGACAATCTATGGCTACACCTTC. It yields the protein CASSDEWTIYGYTF. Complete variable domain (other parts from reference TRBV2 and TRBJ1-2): EPEVTQTPSHQVTQMGQEVILRCVPISNHLYFYWYRQILGQKVEFLVSFYNNEISEKSEIFDDQFSVERPDGSNFTLKIRSTKLEDSAMYFCASSDEWTIYGYTFGSGTRLTVV.

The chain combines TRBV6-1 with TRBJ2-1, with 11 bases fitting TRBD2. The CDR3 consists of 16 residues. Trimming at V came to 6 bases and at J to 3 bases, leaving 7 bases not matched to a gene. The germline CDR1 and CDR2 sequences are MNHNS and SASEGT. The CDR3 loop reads CASRETGTSGYNEQFF. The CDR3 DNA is TGTGCCAGCAGGGAAACCGGGACTAGCGGCTACAATGAGCAGTTCTTC.

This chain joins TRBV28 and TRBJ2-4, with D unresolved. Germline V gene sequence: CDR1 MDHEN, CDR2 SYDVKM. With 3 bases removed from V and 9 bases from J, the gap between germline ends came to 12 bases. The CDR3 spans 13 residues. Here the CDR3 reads CASSFRSNSIQYF. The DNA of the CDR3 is TGTGCCAGCAGTTTTCGGAGTAACAGCATTCAGTACTTC.

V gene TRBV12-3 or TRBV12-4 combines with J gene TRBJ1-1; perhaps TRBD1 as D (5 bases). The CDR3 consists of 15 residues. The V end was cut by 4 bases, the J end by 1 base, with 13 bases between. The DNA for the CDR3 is TGTGCCAGCAGTTCCCCTCGTGGGGGGAACACTGAAGCTTTCTTT. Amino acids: CASSSPRGGNTEAFF.

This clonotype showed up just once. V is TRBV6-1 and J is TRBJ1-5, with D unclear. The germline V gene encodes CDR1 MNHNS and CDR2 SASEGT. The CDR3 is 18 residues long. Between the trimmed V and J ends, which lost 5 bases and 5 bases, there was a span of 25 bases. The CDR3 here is CASSPGIVKTRRYQPQHF. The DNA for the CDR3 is TGTGCCAGCAGTCCTGGAATAGTAAAGACGCGGCGGTATCAGCCCCAGCATTTT.

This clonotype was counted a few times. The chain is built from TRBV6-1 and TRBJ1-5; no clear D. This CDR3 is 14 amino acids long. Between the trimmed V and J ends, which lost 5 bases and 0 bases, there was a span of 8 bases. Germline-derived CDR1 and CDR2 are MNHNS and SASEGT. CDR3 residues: CASSPRYSNQPQHF. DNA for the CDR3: TGTGCCAGCAGTCCCCGGTATAGCAATCAGCCCCAGCATTTT.

The CDR3 coding sequence is TGTGCCAGCAGCGTTGATAGCGGGACAGAGACCCAGTACTTC. This codes for CASSVDSGTETQYF. The gene calls are TRBV9 and TRBJ2-5; TRBD2 agrees at 8 bases. V lost 2 bases and J lost 4; bases outside the gene matches: 4. The CDR3 covers 14 residues. Looked up from germline, CDR1 is SGDLS and CDR2 is YYNGEE.